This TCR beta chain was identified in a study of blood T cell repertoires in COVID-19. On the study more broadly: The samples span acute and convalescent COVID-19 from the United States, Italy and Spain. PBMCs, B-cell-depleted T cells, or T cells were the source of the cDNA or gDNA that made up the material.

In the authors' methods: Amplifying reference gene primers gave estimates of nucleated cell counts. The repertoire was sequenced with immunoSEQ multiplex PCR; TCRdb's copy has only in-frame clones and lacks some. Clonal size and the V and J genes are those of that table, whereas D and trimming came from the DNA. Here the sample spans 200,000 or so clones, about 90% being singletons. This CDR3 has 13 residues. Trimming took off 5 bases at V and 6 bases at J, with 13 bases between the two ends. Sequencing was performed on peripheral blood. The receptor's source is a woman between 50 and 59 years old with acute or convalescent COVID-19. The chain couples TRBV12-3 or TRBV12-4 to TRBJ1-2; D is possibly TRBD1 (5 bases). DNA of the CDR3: TGTGCCAGCAGTCCAGGACACGGAGATGGCTACACCTTC. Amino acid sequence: CASSPGHGDGYTF.